These T cell receptor beta chains were read from a single sample in a study of cytomegalovirus exposure and HLA in healthy donors. Produced via immunoSEQ multiplex PCR; TCRdb's table is partial and in-frame only. This repertoire shows 60,000 or so clones, roughly 70% found once; its top ten account for 20% to 30%. Sequencing was done on a sample of PBMCs. Every receptor here comes from a man in his forties or fifties in good health and CMV-seropositive. The CDR3 runs from the conserved cysteine through the conserved F or W. D genes are given only for firm matches.

TRBJ2-7 TRBV7-9 - CASSLSGKNEQYF
TRBJ1-1 TRBV29-1 TRBD1 CSVPGLGQGYHEAFF
TRBJ2-7 TRBV13 - CASSLGAGYEQYF
TRBJ1-2 TRBV7-9 - CASSLSDSTFAGYTF
TRBJ2-7 TRBV7-9 - CASSSGTYEQYF
TRBJ2-3 TRBV5-4 - CASSPGLNVTDTQYF
TRBJ1-2 TRBV4-2 TRBD1 CASSQPGQETYGYTF
TRBJ1-4 TRBV5-1 TRBD1 CASSSGTGEKLFF
TRBJ1-5 TRBV28 TRBD1 CASSLPYYGTGKEDQPQHF
TRBJ1-3 TRBV7-9 TRBD1 CASSQGGISGNTIYF
TRBJ1-1 TRBV4-1 TRBD1 CASRDRGVMNTEAFF
TRBJ2-1 TRBV2 - CASSTGVASYNEQFF
TRBJ1-1 TRBV5-1 - CASSSQGNTEAFF
TRBJ2-2 TRBV7-6 - CASSLGGIEELFF
TRBJ1-2 TRBV9 - CASSVDTAYGYTF
TRBJ1-1 TRBV5-1 - CASSLGGGQGNTEAFF
TRBJ2-7 TRBV18 - CASSPSARSSYEQYF
TRBJ1-1 TRBV10-1 TRBD1 CASSESGGLGAFF
TRBJ2-1 TRBV5-6 - CAKTQDEQFF
TRBJ2-7 TRBV12-5 TRBD1 CASGLGTGGVDEQYF
TRBJ2-7 TRBV7-2 TRBD1 CASGDRVSYEQYF
TRBJ2-7 TRBV27 TRBD1 CASSPTGGLYEQYF
TRBJ2-5 TRBV5-1 TRBD2 CASSWWAGGDQETQYF
TRBJ1-5 TRBV5-8 - CASSLGPSNQPQHF
TRBJ2-7 TRBV6-6 TRBD1 CASSYSGRQGSYEQYF
TRBJ1-1 TRBV10-2 - CASNSWAGNTEAFF